Listed below are T cell receptor beta chains from one sample, sequenced in a study of technical replicates of blood from several donors. The assay was immunoSEQ multiplex PCR, and TCRdb's table has in-frame clones only and misses some. Of 100,000 or so clones listed, 95% are singletons. The sequencing sample was made of T cells isolated from PBMCs. The receptor set was obtained from a human donor in good health. The CDR3 runs from the conserved cysteine through the conserved F or W. D genes are given only for firm matches. Clone size is shown for a subset of rows, as once, few, many or a class of expanded clone.

abundance: once; j_gene: TRBJ1-3; v_gene: TRBV9; d_gene: NA; CDR3aa: CASSVVGDPGNTIYF; CDR3nt: TGTGCCAGCAGCGTAGTTGGTGACCCCGGGAACACCATATATTTT
abundance: NA; j_gene: TRBJ2-1; v_gene: TRBV19; d_gene: TRBD2; CDR3aa: CASLAGGSDNEQFF; CDR3nt: TGTGCCAGTCTTGCCGGCGGGAGCGACAATGAGCAGTTCTTC
abundance: NA; j_gene: TRBJ1-5; v_gene: TRBV6-1; d_gene: NA; CDR3aa: CASSEFSGNQPQHF; CDR3nt: TGTGCCAGCAGCGAATTTTCAGGGAACCAGCCCCAGCATTTT
abundance: NA; j_gene: TRBJ2-4; v_gene: TRBV5-4; d_gene: NA; CDR3aa: CASSPPGGLGENIQYF; CDR3nt: TGTGCCAGCTCTCCTCCAGGAGGGTTGGGGGAAAACATTCAGTACTTC
abundance: NA; j_gene: TRBJ2-5; v_gene: TRBV30; d_gene: NA; CDR3aa: CAWSRAGWETQYF; CDR3nt: TGTGCCTGGAGTAGGGCAGGGTGGGAGACCCAGTACTTC
abundance: NA; j_gene: TRBJ2-1; v_gene: TRBV28; d_gene: TRBD2; CDR3aa: CASSPRREGLYNEQFF; CDR3nt: TGTGCCAGCAGTCCAAGGCGGGAGGGGCTCTACAATGAGCAGTTCTTC
abundance: few; j_gene: TRBJ2-7; v_gene: TRBV10-3; d_gene: TRBD2; CDR3aa: CAIRGLAGVDEQYF; CDR3nt: TGTGCCATCAGAGGACTAGCGGGAGTAGACGAGCAGTACTTC
abundance: NA; j_gene: TRBJ1-1; v_gene: TRBV29-1; d_gene: TRBD1; CDR3aa: CSERQGSYEAFF; CDR3nt: TGCAGCGAAAGACAGGGGTCGTACGAAGCTTTCTTT
abundance: once; j_gene: TRBJ2-1; v_gene: TRBV7-2; d_gene: NA; CDR3aa: CASSLGFSNEQFF; CDR3nt: TGTGCCAGCAGCTTAGGTTTCAGCAATGAGCAGTTCTTC
abundance: NA; j_gene: TRBJ1-1; v_gene: TRBV5-1; d_gene: NA; CDR3aa: CASSVTGTEAFF; CDR3nt: TGCGCCAGCAGCGTTACAGGTACTGAAGCTTTCTTT
abundance: once; j_gene: TRBJ2-1; v_gene: TRBV7-9; d_gene: NA; CDR3aa: CASSSPGTDNNEQFF; CDR3nt: TGTGCCAGCAGCTCCCCCGGGACTGATAACAATGAGCAGTTCTTC
abundance: NA; j_gene: TRBJ2-7; v_gene: TRBV7-8; d_gene: TRBD2; CDR3aa: CASSSIAGRALYEQYF; CDR3nt: TGTGCCAGCAGCTCCATCGCAGGGAGGGCCCTCTACGAGCAGTACTTC
abundance: NA; j_gene: TRBJ2-3; v_gene: TRBV11-3; d_gene: TRBD2; CDR3aa: CASSPSGEREADTQYF; CDR3nt: TGTGCCAGCAGCCCATCGGGGGAGCGGGAGGCAGATACGCAGTATTTT
abundance: once; j_gene: TRBJ2-5; v_gene: TRBV28; d_gene: TRBD2; CDR3aa: CASSFRGEETQYF; CDR3nt: TGTGCCAGCAGTTTTCGGGGGGAAGAGACCCAGTACTTC
abundance: NA; j_gene: TRBJ2-1; v_gene: TRBV5-5; d_gene: TRBD2; CDR3aa: CASSLEGLAGDEQFF; CDR3nt: TGTGCCAGCAGCTTGGAGGGGCTAGCGGGGGATGAGCAGTTCTTC
abundance: NA; j_gene: TRBJ1-1; v_gene: TRBV7-9; d_gene: NA; CDR3aa: CASSFSGAVTEAFF; CDR3nt: TGTGCCAGCAGCTTCTCTGGGGCCGTCACTGAAGCTTTCTTT
abundance: NA; j_gene: TRBJ2-2; v_gene: TRBV29-1; d_gene: TRBD1; CDR3aa: CSVRTGVTGELFF; CDR3nt: TGCAGCGTGCGGACAGGAGTCACCGGGGAGCTGTTTTTT
abundance: NA; j_gene: TRBJ2-7; v_gene: TRBV15; d_gene: TRBD1; CDR3aa: CATRTDNRTGAKTYEQYF; CDR3nt: TGTGCCACCAGGACAGATAACCGGACAGGCGCTAAAACCTACGAGCAGTACTTC
abundance: NA; j_gene: TRBJ2-1; v_gene: TRBV5-4; d_gene: TRBD2; CDR3aa: CASSFQAGGNNEQFF; CDR3nt: TGTGCCAGCAGCTTTCAAGCGGGGGGTAACAATGAGCAGTTCTTC
abundance: NA; j_gene: TRBJ2-3; v_gene: TRBV9; d_gene: TRBD2; CDR3aa: CASQGLAGVVVGTDTQYF; CDR3nt: TGTGCCAGTCAAGGACTAGCGGGAGTAGTCGTTGGCACAGATACGCAGTATTTT
abundance: NA; j_gene: TRBJ1-1; v_gene: TRBV2; d_gene: NA; CDR3aa: CASSETGVKAFF; CDR3nt: TGTGCCAGCAGTGAGACGGGGGTGAAGGCTTTCTTT
abundance: NA; j_gene: TRBJ2-7; v_gene: TRBV27; d_gene: TRBD2; CDR3aa: CASRGGTISYEQYF; CDR3nt: TGTGCCAGCCGGGGGGGGACTATCTCCTACGAGCAGTACTTC
abundance: NA; j_gene: TRBJ2-7; v_gene: TRBV6-1; d_gene: TRBD1; CDR3aa: CASSEWDRGREQYF; CDR3nt: TGTGCCAGCAGTGAATGGGACAGGGGACGAGAGCAGTACTTC
abundance: NA; j_gene: TRBJ2-3; v_gene: TRBV6-1; d_gene: NA; CDR3aa: CASSEWTGTDTQYF; CDR3nt: TGTGCCAGCAGTGAATGGACTGGCACAGATACGCAGTATTTT
abundance: once; j_gene: TRBJ2-7; v_gene: TRBV5-1; d_gene: TRBD1; CDR3aa: CASSWDSYEQYF; CDR3nt: TGCGCCAGCAGCTGGGACAGCTACGAGCAGTACTTC
abundance: NA; j_gene: TRBJ2-1; v_gene: TRBV30; d_gene: NA; CDR3aa: CAWSTGLAGPYNEQFF; CDR3nt: TGTGCCTGGAGTACCGGTCTCGCGGGACCTTACAATGAGCAGTTCTTC
abundance: NA; j_gene: TRBJ1-1; v_gene: TRBV7-9; d_gene: NA; CDR3aa: CASSSSGGLEAFF; CDR3nt: TGTGCCAGCAGCTCCTCCGGAGGGCTGGAGGCTTTCTTT
abundance: NA; j_gene: TRBJ2-7; v_gene: TRBV11-2; d_gene: TRBD1; CDR3aa: CASSWTGVGEQYF; CDR3nt: TGTGCCAGCAGCTGGACAGGGGTCGGCGAGCAGTACTTC
abundance: NA; j_gene: TRBJ2-2; v_gene: TRBV28; d_gene: TRBD1; CDR3aa: CASSLMAGGLFF; CDR3nt: TGTGCCAGCAGTTTAATGGCAGGGGGGCTGTTTTTT
abundance: NA; j_gene: TRBJ2-7; v_gene: TRBV5-6; d_gene: NA; CDR3aa: CASSPGARVGEQYF; CDR3nt: TGTGCCAGCAGCCCAGGGGCCAGGGTGGGTGAGCAGTACTTC
abundance: NA; j_gene: TRBJ2-1; v_gene: TRBV11-3; d_gene: NA; CDR3aa: CASSLDGPSPGNNEQFF; CDR3nt: TGTGCCAGCAGCTTAGATGGGCCAAGCCCCGGCAACAATGAGCAGTTCTTC
abundance: NA; j_gene: TRBJ1-3; v_gene: TRBV7-2; d_gene: NA; CDR3aa: CASSPRIGNTIYF; CDR3nt: TGTGCCAGCAGCCCCCGTATTGGAAACACCATATATTTT
abundance: NA; j_gene: TRBJ2-7; v_gene: TRBV29-1; d_gene: TRBD2; CDR3aa: CSVLGTSGDYEQYF; CDR3nt: TGCAGCGTTTTGGGGACTAGCGGGGATTACGAGCAGTACTTC
abundance: NA; j_gene: TRBJ1-2; v_gene: TRBV6-5; d_gene: NA; CDR3aa: CASSYSGQADYGYTF; CDR3nt: TGTGCCAGCAGTTACTCGGGGCAGGCGGACTATGGCTACACCTTC
abundance: once; j_gene: TRBJ2-1; v_gene: TRBV19; d_gene: NA; CDR3aa: CASSIGVEVNEQFF; CDR3nt: TGTGCCAGTAGTATAGGAGTGGAGGTAAATGAGCAGTTCTTC
abundance: NA; j_gene: TRBJ2-7; v_gene: TRBV19; d_gene: TRBD2; CDR3aa: CASSLGLAENYEQYF; CDR3nt: TGTGCCAGTAGCCTAGGACTAGCGGAAAACTACGAGCAGTACTTC
abundance: NA; j_gene: TRBJ2-1; v_gene: TRBV18; d_gene: TRBD1; CDR3aa: CASSLGTVRAGGNEQFF; CDR3nt: TGTGCCAGCTCACTCGGGACAGTCAGGGCCGGAGGCAATGAGCAGTTCTTC
abundance: NA; j_gene: TRBJ1-2; v_gene: TRBV7-2; d_gene: NA; CDR3aa: CASSLSKPGGYTF; CDR3nt: TGTGCCAGCAGCCTATCCAAGCCGGGTGGCTACACCTTC
abundance: NA; j_gene: TRBJ2-1; v_gene: TRBV28; d_gene: NA; CDR3aa: CASSSRTNNEQFF; CDR3nt: TGTGCCAGCAGTTCCCGGACTAACAATGAGCAGTTCTTC
abundance: NA; j_gene: TRBJ1-5; v_gene: TRBV2; d_gene: NA; CDR3aa: CASRGGGGDQPQHF; CDR3nt: TGTGCCAGCCGAGGGGGGGGTGGAGATCAGCCCCAGCATTTT
abundance: NA; j_gene: TRBJ2-7; v_gene: TRBV19; d_gene: TRBD1; CDR3aa: CASRGQSSSYEQYF; CDR3nt: TGTGCCAGTAGGGGACAGTCGAGCTCCTACGAGCAGTACTTC
abundance: NA; j_gene: TRBJ1-3; v_gene: TRBV5-1; d_gene: NA; CDR3aa: CASSLATGNTIYF; CDR3nt: TGCGCCAGCAGCTTGGCTACTGGAAACACCATATATTTT
abundance: NA; j_gene: TRBJ1-1; v_gene: TRBV6-1; d_gene: TRBD1; CDR3aa: CASSARDRRTEAFF; CDR3nt: TGTGCCAGCAGTGCCCGGGACAGGCGGACTGAAGCTTTCTTT
abundance: NA; j_gene: TRBJ2-3; v_gene: TRBV6-4; d_gene: TRBD2; CDR3aa: CASSDSTSSGLDTQYF; CDR3nt: TGTGCCAGCAGTGACTCGACGTCTAGCGGGCTTGATACGCAGTATTTT
abundance: NA; j_gene: TRBJ2-1; v_gene: TRBV19; d_gene: NA; CDR3aa: CATADGAWGEQFF; CDR3nt: TGTGCCACCGCGGACGGAGCCTGGGGCGAGCAGTTCTTC
abundance: NA; j_gene: TRBJ1-4; v_gene: TRBV7-9; d_gene: TRBD1; CDR3aa: CASSLEGAVGEKLFF; CDR3nt: TGTGCCAGCAGCTTGGAGGGGGCTGTTGGTGAAAAACTGTTTTTT
abundance: NA; j_gene: TRBJ2-1; v_gene: TRBV30; d_gene: NA; CDR3aa: CAWSLRGLNNEQFF; CDR3nt: TGTGCCTGGAGTCTTAGGGGATTGAACAATGAGCAGTTCTTC
abundance: NA; j_gene: TRBJ2-5; v_gene: TRBV7-9; d_gene: NA; CDR3aa: CASGQYQETQYF; CDR3nt: TGTGCTAGCGGACAGTACCAAGAGACCCAGTACTTC
abundance: few; j_gene: TRBJ2-6; v_gene: TRBV28; d_gene: TRBD1; CDR3aa: CASRETGGRANVLTF; CDR3nt: TGTGCCAGCAGGGAAACAGGGGGGAGGGCCAACGTCCTGACTTTC
abundance: once; j_gene: TRBJ1-3; v_gene: TRBV28; d_gene: NA; CDR3aa: CASSFRSPGNTIYF; CDR3nt: TGTGCCAGCAGTTTTCGTAGCCCTGGAAACACCATATATTTT
abundance: once; j_gene: TRBJ2-7; v_gene: TRBV5-1; d_gene: TRBD1; CDR3aa: CASRSGPGGYEQYF; CDR3nt: TGCGCCAGCAGGTCAGGTCCAGGGGGCTACGAGCAGTACTTC
abundance: NA; j_gene: TRBJ2-3; v_gene: TRBV27; d_gene: TRBD1; CDR3aa: CASSITSGGWDTQYF; CDR3nt: TGTGCCAGCAGTATTACTTCAGGGGGCTGGGATACGCAGTATTTT
abundance: NA; j_gene: TRBJ2-3; v_gene: TRBV4-1; d_gene: NA; CDR3aa: CASSQDGVPFTDTQYF; CDR3nt: TGCGCCAGCAGCCAAGATGGAGTGCCCTTCACAGATACGCAGTATTTT
abundance: NA; j_gene: TRBJ1-2; v_gene: TRBV5-1; d_gene: NA; CDR3aa: CASSLDTGLRGYTF; CDR3nt: TGCGCCAGCAGCTTAGATACAGGGCTTCGCGGCTACACCTTC
abundance: NA; j_gene: TRBJ2-2; v_gene: TRBV5-6; d_gene: TRBD1; CDR3aa: CASSSRTGGNTGELFF; CDR3nt: TGTGCCAGCAGCTCTAGGACAGGGGGAAACACCGGGGAGCTGTTTTTT
abundance: NA; j_gene: TRBJ2-7; v_gene: TRBV5-1; d_gene: NA; CDR3aa: CASSLSGTYEQYF; CDR3nt: TGTGCCAGCAGCTTGAGCGGTACCTACGAGCAGTACTTC
abundance: NA; j_gene: TRBJ1-5; v_gene: TRBV4-1; d_gene: TRBD1; CDR3aa: CASSQADRAASNQPQHF; CDR3nt: TGCGCCAGCAGCCAGGCCGACAGGGCAGCCTCTAATCAGCCCCAGCATTTT
abundance: NA; j_gene: TRBJ1-5; v_gene: TRBV4-1; d_gene: NA; CDR3aa: CASSRGRGDQPQHF; CDR3nt: TGCGCCAGCAGTCGGGGCAGGGGCGACCAGCCCCAGCATTTT
abundance: NA; j_gene: TRBJ2-5; v_gene: TRBV27; d_gene: TRBD2; CDR3aa: CASSPGTSGRPGPETQYF; CDR3nt: TGTGCCAGCAGTCCCGGGACTAGCGGGAGGCCTGGTCCAGAGACCCAGTACTTC